This TCR beta chain was documented in a study of glioma-infiltrating T cells. Study results and caveats: CDR3 overlap between tissue and blood was very small. Tissue-blood divergence was below expectation in non-neoplastic patients, above in gliomas.

The sample holds many counts of this clonotype. As yet, its antigen is unknown. TCR alpha and beta CDR3 regions were amplified from RNA using iRepertoire nested multiplex PCR. Tissue mRNA or PBMC total RNA, roughly 90-450 ng, went into one-step reverse transcription and amplification. TCRdb processed the multiplex PCR reads anew with MiXCR; each CDR3 protein has one entry. The table has more than 100,000 distinct CDR3 sequences, 25% to 35% seen once; the top ten hold 44%. V lost 6 bases, J lost 5 bases, and 4 bases stayed unmatched. Per the germline V gene, CDR1 is DFQATT and CDR2 is SNEGSKA (reference sequence). This CDR3 has 13 amino acids.

The chain combines TRBV20-1 with TRBJ2-5; 12 positions match TRBD2. The sequence derives from a human donor with low-grade glioma or glioblastoma, undergoing nonglioma brain surgery, or in good health (not recorded which). Sequences were obtained from glioma tissue, nonneoplastic brain tissue, or PBMCs (not recorded which). CDR3 sequence reads: CSAPSGGAETQYF. The CDR3 nucleotides read TGCAGTGCACCTAGCGGGGGGGCCGAGACCCAGTACTTC.